Below are 32 T cell receptor beta chains sequenced from a single sample in a study of cytomegalovirus exposure and HLA in healthy donors. This PCR relied on a set of 60 Vbeta primers and 13 Jbeta primers. The assay was immunoSEQ multiplex PCR, and TCRdb's table has in-frame clones only and misses some. Its clone listing holds some 75,000 clones. Sequencing was performed on PBMCs. These receptors were obtained from a man in his forties in good health and CMV-seronegative.

This chain connects TRBV14 to TRBJ2-1; the match to TRBD2 covers 7 bases. Germline V CDR1 and CDR2: SGHDN, FVKESK. This CDR3 has 16 residues. J lost 4 bases, V lost 3 bases, and 9 bases had no gene match. CDR3 in DNA: TGTGCCAGCAGCCAGGGGGGGTACAGGACATACAATGAGCAGTTCTTC. Amino acids: CASSQGGYRTYNEQFF.

The rearrangement joins TRBV27 to TRBJ2-7, with 8 positions matching TRBD1. CDR3 length: 16 residues. The trim removed 5 bases at V and 7 bases at J, leaving 16 bases unmatched. Looked up from germline, CDR1 is MNHEY and CDR2 is SMNVEV (reference sequence). The CDR3 loop is CASSPGTGLSSWEQYF. The CDR3 nucleotides are TGTGCCAGCAGTCCCGGGACAGGTCTCTCGTCGTGGGAGCAGTACTTC.

This chain links TRBV10-2 with TRBJ2-7; TRBD2 matches at 13 bases. Per the germline V gene, CDR1 is WSHSY and CDR2 is SAAADI. V shed 6 bases, J shed 0 bases, and the junction held 11 bases outside the gene matches. The CDR3 contains 18 residues. The CDR3 region has the DNA TGCGCCAGCAGCAAAAGGACTAGCGGGGGCTCAAGCTCCTACGAGCAGTACTTC. It is translated as CASSKRTSGGSSSYEQYF.

This rearrangement joins TRBV2 to TRBJ1-6; D not certain. There are 12 residues in the CDR3. V was clipped by 5 bases and J by 17 bases, with 16 bases between them. Germline loops: CDR1 SNHLY, CDR2 FYNNEI. The CDR3 coding sequence is TGTGCCAGCAGTCAAACTGTGAGGGCGGTCCACTTT. It is translated as CASSQTVRAVHF.

The chain uses TRBV5-4 and TRBJ1-2, with D perhaps TRBD1 (5 bases). The CDR3 loop spans 15 amino acids. V was clipped by 4 bases and J by 0 bases, with 13 bases between them. Germline V gene sequence: CDR1 SGHNT, CDR2 YYREEE (reference sequence). The CDR3 loop reads CASSGGTEANYGYTF. Written as DNA, the CDR3 is TGTGCCAGCAGCGGGGGGACTGAGGCTAACTATGGCTACACCTTC.

The gene calls are TRBV2 and TRBJ1-3, with D tentatively TRBD1 (6 bases). Germline assignment: CDR1 SNHLY and CDR2 FYNNEI. The V end lost 6 bases, the J end lost 5 bases, and 14 bases lay between the germline ends. CDR3 size: 14 residues. CDR3 bases: TGTGCCAGCAGGGGACGGGGGGCAAGAAACACCATATATTTT. It is translated as CASRGRGARNTIYF.

This rearrangement joins TRBV4-1 to TRBJ2-1, with 12 nucleotides matching TRBD2. CDR1 and CDR2 from the germline V gene are MGHRA and YSYEKL. The CDR3 spans 16 residues. J lost 7 bases, V lost 0 bases, and 4 bases had no gene match. CDR3 coding DNA: TGCGCCAGCAGCCAAGAGACTAGCGGGAGATGGAATGAGCAGTTCTTC. Translating gives CASSQETSGRWNEQFF.

The chain employs TRBV7-2 and TRBJ2-7; 9 bases agree with TRBD1. Germline CDR1 SGHTA, CDR2 FQGNSA. The CDR3 runs to 15 residues. J was trimmed by 6 bases and V by 3 bases; bases with no gene match: 9. The CDR3 sequence is CASSLTTGTGFEQYF. In DNA form, the CDR3 reads TGTGCCAGCAGCTTGACAACCGGGACAGGGTTCGAGCAGTACTTC.

Of note for this clone: At one end, the junction sequence differs from germline, possibly due to a read error. The J gene is TRBJ2-7, the V gene TRBV2; 7 positions agree with TRBD1. This CDR3 has 14 residues. Germline CDR1 SNHLY, CDR2 FYNNEI. CDR3 residues: CASNRGSTSYEQYF. CDR3 DNA sequence: TGTGCGAGCAACAGGGGCTCAACCTCCTACGAGCAGTACTTC.

The V gene is TRBV29-1, the J gene TRBJ2-7; 7 nucleotides align to TRBD2. The CDR3 length is 16 residues. CDR1 SQVTM and CDR2 ANQGSEA come from the germline V gene. After removal of 5 bases from V and 4 bases from J, the junction contained 17 bases not matched to a gene. CDR3 nucleotides: TGCAGCGTTCTTGATATCTCGGCGGGAGTGAGATACGAGCAGTACTTC. This gives the protein CSVLDISAGVRYEQYF.

This sequence joins TRBV5-1 and TRBJ2-7; D gene uncertain. V was shortened by 1 base and J by 2 bases, with 7 bases between the two germline ends. There are 13 residues in the CDR3. CDR1 and CDR2 (germline): SGHRS, YFSETQ. CDR3 nucleotides: TGCGCCAGCAGCTTGACCAGTACCTACGAGCAGTACTTC. Protein: CASSLTSTYEQYF.

V gene TRBV2 combines with J gene TRBJ1-1; 8 positions agree with TRBD1. Germline V gene lookup returns CDR1 SNHLY and CDR2 FYNNEI. The V and J ends lost 6 bases and 5 bases, in that order; junction bases with no gene match: 8. The CDR3 consists of 14 residues. The CDR3 is CASRHQGTGTEAFF. The CDR3 bases are TGTGCCAGCAGACACCAGGGGACAGGAACTGAAGCTTTCTTT.

V and J are TRBV27 and TRBJ2-7, with a weak D call TRBD1 (7 bases). The CDR3 is made up of 17 amino acids. V shed 4 bases and J shed 3 bases, with 22 bases lying between them. CDR1 is MNHEY and CDR2 is SMNVEV in the germline V gene (reference sequence). In nucleotides, the CDR3 is TGTGCCAGCAGTTGGGCGGGACCAGGGGGTATGATCTACGAGCAGTACTTC. Protein: CASSWAGPGGMIYEQYF.

The chain is built from TRBV6-5 and TRBJ2-7; possibly TRBD1 for D (5 bases). CDR1 and CDR2 (germline): MNHEY, SVGAGI. V lost 2 bases and J 5 bases, leaving 16 bases between the germline ends. The CDR3 has 15 residues. The CDR3 reads CASSYGQGRVHEQYF. CDR3 sequence (DNA): TGTGCCAGCAGTTACGGGCAGGGTAGAGTCCACGAGCAGTACTTC.

The chain has TRBV19 and TRBJ2-6; D not resolved. CDR1 and CDR2 (germline): LNHDA, SQIVND (reference sequence). Trimming stripped 10 bases from V and 0 bases from J, with 7 bases between. There are 13 residues in the CDR3. For the CDR3, the DNA is TGTGCCACTGAGATCTCTGGGGCCAACGTCCTGACTTTC. Protein: CATEISGANVLTF.

The rearrangement links TRBV11-2 to TRBJ2-1; TRBD2 matches at 9 bases. CDR1 SGHAT and CDR2 FQNNGV come from the germline V gene. This CDR3 has 15 amino acids. With V trimmed by 2 bases and J by 6 bases, 5 bases remained unmatched. CDR3 amino acids: CASSLFAGGVNEQFF. The CDR3 DNA sequence: TGTGCCAGCAGCTTATTTGCGGGAGGGGTCAATGAGCAGTTCTTC.

V usage is TRBV7-6 and J usage is TRBJ2-7; no firm D call. The germline gives CDR1 SGHVS, CDR2 FNYEAQ. V lost 4 bases and J 0 bases, leaving 7 bases between the germline ends. The CDR3 has 13 residues. CDR3 nucleotides: TGTGCCAGCAGCTCTAAATACTCCTACGAGCAGTACTTC. Its translation: CASSSKYSYEQYF. Full variable domain (outside the CDR3, taken from reference TRBV7-6 and TRBJ2-7): GAGVSQSPRYKVTKRGQDVALRCDPISGHVSLYWYRQALGQGPEFLTYFNYEAQQDKSGLPNDRFSAERPEGSISTLTIQRTEQRDSAMYRCASSSKYSYEQYFGPGTRLTVT.

The chain is built from TRBV28 and TRBJ1-1, with 7 nucleotides matching TRBD1. With 3 bases clipped from V and 4 bases from J, the junction kept 8 bases outside the gene matches. Looked up from germline, CDR1 is MDHEN and CDR2 is SYDVKM. This CDR3 comprises 15 residues. CDR3 DNA sequence: TGTGCCAGCAGTTTGGTAGGGGGCCCGGGCACTGAAGCTTTCTTT. Its translation: CASSLVGGPGTEAFF. Drawing the rest from reference TRBV28 and TRBJ1-1, the complete variable domain is DVKVTQSSRYLVKRTGEKVFLECVQDMDHENMFWYRQDPGLGLRLIYFSYDVKMKEKGDIPEGYSVSREKKERFSLILESASTNQTSMYLCASSLVGGPGTEAFFGQGTRLTVV.

The CDR3 region has the DNA TGTGCCAGCAGCAGGGGCGGAGACTGGGAGACCCAGTACTTC. This sequence encodes CASSRGGDWETQYF. The V call is TRBV5-6, the J call TRBJ2-5; D possibly corresponds to TRBD1 (5 bases). Germline loops: CDR1 SGHDT, CDR2 YYEEEE. The CDR3 has 14 amino acids. The V and J ends lost 4 bases and 5 bases respectively, with 15 bases between them.

The rearrangement uses TRBV6-5 and TRBJ1-6, with a weak D call TRBD1 (5 bases). CDR3 size: 14 residues. Germline CDR1 and CDR2: MNHEY and SVGAGI. V shed 8 bases and J shed 4 bases, with 12 bases lying between them. The CDR3 coding sequence is TGTGCCAGCGCCCCGCAGGGATATAATTCACCCCTCCACTTT. Protein: CASAPQGYNSPLHF.

The rearrangement joins TRBV6-5 to TRBJ1-2; 9 nucleotides line up with TRBD1. V shed 7 bases, J shed 7 bases, and the junction held 13 bases outside the gene matches. The CDR3 is 15 amino acids. CDR1 is MNHEY, CDR2 SVGAGI, per germline. The CDR3 DNA follows: TGTGCCAGCACCGAGAGGGTGGGGACAGGGACTGGCTACACCTTC. Translation: CASTERVGTGTGYTF.

The rearrangement uses TRBV14 and TRBJ1-2; tentatively, D is TRBD1 (5 bases). V lost 3 bases and J 8 bases, leaving 19 bases between the germline ends. The germline CDR1 and CDR2 sequences are SGHDN and FVKESK. The CDR3 sequence is 15 residues long. The CDR3 sequence is CASSHSRVPGRGYTF. The CDR3 DNA follows: TGTGCCAGCAGCCACTCCAGGGTTCCCGGTCGGGGCTACACCTTC.

This chain links TRBV18 with TRBJ1-1, with 7 bases identical to TRBD1. Germline values: CDR1 KGHSH, CDR2 LQKENI. V lost 0 bases and J lost 1; bases outside the gene matches: 8. CDR3 length equals 17 residues. CDR3 residues: CASSPPGMGQPNTEAFF. The CDR3 bases are TGTGCCAGCTCACCACCGGGTATGGGACAGCCGAACACTGAAGCTTTCTTT.

The chain links TRBV7-2 to TRBJ1-6; D call uncertain. The germline gives CDR1 SGHTA, CDR2 FQGNSA. With 10 bases removed from V and 9 bases from J, the gap between germline ends came to 16 bases. The CDR3 runs to 13 residues. The DNA of the CDR3 is TGTGCCATCCTAATGTACGGTGCTTCACCCCTCCACTTT. This encodes CAILMYGASPLHF.

The J gene is TRBJ2-3, the V gene TRBV29-1; 8 bases map to TRBD1. Germline values: CDR1 SQVTM, CDR2 ANQGSEA. V shed 7 bases and J 1 base; nucleotides not matched to a gene: 7. The length of the CDR3 is 14 residues. CDR3 protein: CSARKDRGTDTQYF. The CDR3 coding sequence is TGCAGCGCCCGGAAGGACAGGGGCACAGATACGCAGTATTTT.

V gene TRBV4-3 combines with J gene TRBJ2-3; 7 nucleotides line up with TRBD1. The CDR3 runs to 16 residues. Trimming removed 0 bases from V and 1 base from J; junction bases left unmatched: 4. Germline CDR1 LGHNA, CDR2 YSLEER. CDR3 DNA: TGCGCCAGCAGCCAAGACGTCGGACAGGGCACAGATACGCAGTATTTT. Translated, it gives CASSQDVGQGTDTQYF.

V is TRBV29-1 and J is TRBJ2-1; a possible D gene is TRBD2 (6 bases). V was shortened by 6 bases and J by 5 bases, with 20 bases between the two germline ends. CDR3 size: 15 residues. In germline, CDR1 is SQVTM, CDR2 ANQGSEA. Here the CDR3 reads CSVKRPRDLNNEQFF. Here the CDR3 DNA reads TGCAGCGTCAAAAGGCCCCGGGACTTAAACAATGAGCAGTTCTTC.

This chain uses TRBV5-1 with TRBJ1-2; the D is unclear. The CDR3 is made up of 12 amino acids. V was trimmed by 3 bases and J by 5 bases, leaving 8 bases between them. CDR1 is SGHRS and CDR2 is YFSETQ in the germline V gene. The CDR3 sequence: CASSSERYGYTF. The CDR3 bases are TGCGCCAGCAGCTCGGAGAGGTATGGCTACACCTTC.

The CDR3 sequence is CASSYGLAGVYEQYF. The CDR3 coding sequence is TGTGCCAGCAGTTACGGCCTAGCGGGAGTCTACGAGCAGTACTTC. The rearrangement uses TRBV6-5 and TRBJ2-7; 10 bases agree with TRBD2. V lost 2 bases to trimming and J lost 3 bases; unmatched junction nucleotides: 4. Germline-derived CDR1 and CDR2 are MNHEY and SVGAGI. CDR3 length equals 15 residues.

The chain links TRBV29-1 to TRBJ1-1; 8 bases agree with TRBD1. J gave up 0 bases and V 7 bases, and 7 bases lay outside the gene matches. CDR1 and CDR2 (germline): SQVTM, ANQGSEA. This CDR3 has 14 residues. The CDR3 DNA reads TGCAGCGCACTGGACAGGGCCATGAACACTGAAGCTTTCTTT. Translation gives CSALDRAMNTEAFF.

This chain joins TRBV6-6 and TRBJ1-2; 10 bases line up with TRBD1. V lost 6 bases, J lost 8 bases, and 12 bases stayed unmatched. Germline V lookup: CDR1 MNHNY, CDR2 SVGAGI (reference sequence). The CDR3 runs 15 residues. The CDR3: CASSRGQGSTSGYTF. In DNA form, the CDR3 reads TGTGCCAGCAGCAGGGGACAGGGGTCCACTAGCGGCTACACCTTC.

The chain links TRBV27 to TRBJ2-1; D call uncertain. V was pared by 5 bases and J by 3 bases, with 17 bases between. Germline assignment: CDR1 MNHEY and CDR2 SMNVEV (reference sequence). The CDR3 extends over 16 amino acids. DNA of the CDR3: TGTGCCAGCAGTCCCGGTCTGGCGGTAAACTACAATGAGCAGTTCTTC. Protein sequence: CASSPGLAVNYNEQFF.